A selection of T cell receptor beta chains follows, all from one sample in a study of monozygotic twins with inflammatory bowel disease. Using the 5' RACE reads, TCRdb records one entry per CDR3 protein without DNA. This sample's clone table lists around 150,000 distinct CDR3 sequences. The material sequenced was blood. The source is a human donor with ulcerative colitis or Crohn's disease, or a healthy co-twin of an affected twin (not recorded which). Both conserved end residues are part of each CDR3.

len: 16; v_gene: TRBV7-6; j_gene: TRBJ1-3; CDR3aa: CASSLGTGTSGNTIYF
len: 15; v_gene: TRBV6-2/TRBV6-3; j_gene: TRBJ1-2; CDR3aa: CASNGRRNLNYGYTF
len: 15; v_gene: TRBV11-2; j_gene: TRBJ2-5; CDR3aa: CASSLGVGFGETQYF
len: 14; v_gene: TRBV4-3; j_gene: TRBJ2-1; CDR3aa: CASSQEGPGNEQFF
len: 14; v_gene: TRBV24-1; j_gene: TRBJ1-5; CDR3aa: CATSDPSYNQPQHF
len: 17; v_gene: TRBV28; j_gene: TRBJ2-1; CDR3aa: CASSLLLAGGRANEQFF
len: 16; v_gene: TRBV7-2; j_gene: TRBJ2-1; CDR3aa: CASSWSGLAAYNEQFF
len: 15; v_gene: TRBV12-3/TRBV12-4; j_gene: TRBJ2-2; CDR3aa: CASSLAGVNTGELFF
len: 14; v_gene: TRBV20-1; j_gene: TRBJ1-4; CDR3aa: CSAGTDATNEKLFF
len: 14; v_gene: TRBV11-2; j_gene: TRBJ1-1; CDR3aa: CASSFGGRGSEAFF
len: 15; v_gene: TRBV7-9; j_gene: TRBJ2-7; CDR3aa: CASSSDRALFYEQYF
len: 12; v_gene: TRBV24-1; j_gene: TRBJ1-2; CDR3aa: CATSLDEGGYTF
len: 17; v_gene: TRBV12-3/TRBV12-4; j_gene: TRBJ2-2; CDR3aa: CASSFRSGGMNTGELFF
len: 14; v_gene: TRBV19; j_gene: TRBJ2-1; CDR3aa: CASSIRLPYNEQFF
len: 16; v_gene: TRBV5-4; j_gene: TRBJ2-7; CDR3aa: CASSPGGRGSSYEQYF
len: 12; v_gene: TRBV10-3; j_gene: TRBJ2-7; CDR3aa: CAISLGSNEQYF
len: 12; v_gene: TRBV7-2; j_gene: TRBJ2-7; CDR3aa: CASSWSGYEQYF
len: 12; v_gene: TRBV24-1; j_gene: TRBJ2-1; CDR3aa: CATSTSYNEQFF
len: 15; v_gene: TRBV29-1; j_gene: TRBJ2-1; CDR3aa: CSVVSLSGSYNEQFF
len: 14; v_gene: TRBV12-3/TRBV12-4; j_gene: TRBJ1-2; CDR3aa: CASTLGGGVYGYTF
len: 15; v_gene: TRBV19; j_gene: TRBJ2-1; CDR3aa: CASSIGRGPYNEQFF
len: 16; v_gene: TRBV30; j_gene: TRBJ1-1; CDR3aa: CAWSLGEGRGHTEAFF
len: 16; v_gene: TRBV7-3; j_gene: TRBJ2-2; CDR3aa: CASSSGTSVLTGELFF
len: 15; v_gene: TRBV7-2; j_gene: TRBJ2-3; CDR3aa: CASSLVGSGADTQYF
len: 13; v_gene: TRBV11-2; j_gene: TRBJ2-7; CDR3aa: CASSPTGTGEQYF
len: 15; v_gene: TRBV7-9; j_gene: TRBJ2-5; CDR3aa: CASSGTLAYQETQYF
len: 15; v_gene: TRBV5-1; j_gene: TRBJ2-5; CDR3aa: CASSPWDRLQETQYF